This TCR beta chain is drawn from a study of T cells after yellow fever vaccination. Whole-study results and caveats: Boosting was followed by the reappearance of most primary-vaccination clones (just under 97% CD4, 88% CD8). Clonotype sharing between CD4 and CD8 compartments was small.

Trimming cost V 3 bases and J 9 bases, with 15 bases left between them. The germline V gene has CDR1 LGHNA and CDR2 YSLEER. The CDR3 length is 15 residues. To note about this clonotype: The antigen remains undetermined.

The 5'RACE template-switching step produced TCR cDNA and added a universal primer site and UMIs. TCRdb redid the calling of the 5' RACE reads with MiXCR, one entry per CDR3 protein. Among approximately 580,000 distinct CDR3 sequences listed, about a sixth were seen once. The receptor's source is a man between 18 and 29 years old who received the YFV17D yellow fever vaccine. Sequencing was performed on PBMCs, taken less than 6 days after the first yellow fever vaccination. The chain couples TRBV4-3 to TRBJ1-6; D gene unclear. CDR3 coding DNA: TGCGCCAGCAGCCAGTTACTGGGAGGTCTTTCACCCCTCCACTTT. It encodes CASSQLLGGLSPLHF.